These 25 T cell receptor beta chains were all obtained from the same sample, sequenced in a study of blood T cell repertoires in COVID-19. Sequencing was performed with immunoSEQ multiplex PCR; in TCRdb, only in-frame clones are kept and a portion is missing. The sample lists 150,000 to 190,000 clones, about 88% seen once, with about 2.4% in the top ten. Sequenced: peripheral blood. Source of these receptors: a woman in her 70s with acute or convalescent COVID-19.

This chain links TRBV6-1 with TRBJ1-1, with 9 nucleotides matching TRBD1. Germline loops: CDR1 MNHNS, CDR2 SASEGT. CDR3 length: 14 amino acids. The trim removed 10 bases at V and 8 bases at J, leaving 14 bases unmatched. The CDR3 loop is CATRRQGDALEAFF. The CDR3 coding sequence is TGTGCCACCCGTCGACAGGGGGATGCCCTCGAAGCTTTCTTT.

The chain combines TRBV28 with TRBJ1-2; tentative D call: TRBD1 (5 bases). From germline, CDR1 is MDHEN and CDR2 SYDVKM. The CDR3 contains 13 residues. Trimming removed 2 bases at V and 4 bases at J, with 8 bases between. DNA of the CDR3: TGTGCCAGCAGTTTAATCACAGGCTATGGCTACACCTTC. Translating gives CASSLITGYGYTF.

The chain joins TRBV27 to TRBJ1-3; D remains unclear. The germline V gene encodes CDR1 MNHEY and CDR2 SMNVEV (reference sequence). The CDR3 extends over 14 amino acids. Deletions cut 5 bases from V and 2 bases from J, with 10 bases between. As DNA, the CDR3 is TGTGCCAGCAGTGCCCGGAGGGCTGGAAACACCATATATTTT. It codes for CASSARRAGNTIYF.

V usage is TRBV2 and J usage is TRBJ2-2, with 9 positions matching TRBD1. J gave up 1 base and V 5 bases, and 5 bases lay outside the gene matches. The CDR3 is 16 residues long. Germline V lookup: CDR1 SNHLY, CDR2 FYNNEI. CDR3 protein: CASSPRGQGNTGELFF. In nucleotides, the CDR3 is TGTGCCAGCAGTCCTCGGGGACAGGGGAACACCGGGGAGCTGTTTTTT.

V gene TRBV19 combines with J gene TRBJ2-2, with TRBD2 matching 12 bases. V was clipped by 4 bases and J by 6 bases; unmatched bases: 6. The V gene's germline CDR1 is LNHDA and CDR2 SQIVND (reference sequence). The CDR3 sequence is 16 residues long. The CDR3 is CASSRLAGGPAGELFF. The CDR3 nucleotides are TGTGCCAGTAGTAGGCTAGCGGGGGGGCCCGCCGGGGAGCTGTTTTTT.

V gene TRBV2 combines with J gene TRBJ1-2, with a possible D match to TRBD1 (5 bases). CDR3 length: 13 residues. Trimming took off 3 bases at V and 8 bases at J, with 13 bases between the two ends. Per germline, CDR1 SNHLY and CDR2 FYNNEI. CDR3 loop: CASSEQGRAGYTF. DNA of the CDR3: TGTGCCAGCAGTGAGCAGGGCAGGGCGGGCTACACCTTC.

This clone showed up just once. The chain has TRBV5-1 and TRBJ2-5; 8 positions match TRBD1. V shed 6 bases, J shed 1 base, and the junction held 5 bases outside the gene matches. The CDR3 has 14 amino acids. Germline V gene data show CDR1 as SGHRS and CDR2 as YFSETQ. The CDR3 region is CASIGQGAQETQYF. CDR3 sequence (DNA): TGCGCCAGCATAGGACAGGGAGCCCAAGAGACCCAGTACTTC.

The chain carries TRBV24-1 and TRBJ1-2; D possibly corresponds to TRBD1 (6 bases). The germline V gene has CDR1 KGHDR and CDR2 SFDVKD. The V end lost 1 base, the J end lost 3 bases, and 11 bases lay between the germline ends. This CDR3 spans 15 amino acids. CDR3 sequence (DNA): TGTGCCACCAGTGATTTTACAGGGTCAGACTATGGCTACACCTTC. Its translation: CATSDFTGSDYGYTF.

V gene TRBV7-2 combines with J gene TRBJ2-1; 10 nucleotides line up with TRBD1. The CDR3 covers 15 residues. V dropped 4 bases and J dropped 4; count of bases not matched to a gene: 4. Germline V CDR1 and CDR2: SGHTA, FQGNSA. In DNA, the CDR3 is TGTGCCAGCAGCTCGATGGGACAGGGGTACAATGAGCAGTTCTTC. Protein product: CASSSMGQGYNEQFF.

This clone was counted a few times. The rearrangement uses TRBV3-1 (or the pseudogene TRBV3-2) and TRBJ1-4; no reliable D call. The germline V and J ends were trimmed by 5 bases and 7 bases, with 14 bases remaining between them. Per germline, CDR1 LGHDT and CDR2 YNNKEL (reference sequence). This CDR3 region has 14 residues. The CDR3 loop is CASSGDTVAEKLFF. In nucleotides, the CDR3 is TGTGCCAGCAGCGGTGACACGGTTGCTGAAAAACTGTTTTTT.

The chain employs TRBV20-1 and TRBJ1-1; 7 positions match TRBD1. Looked up from germline, CDR1 is DFQATT and CDR2 is SNEGSKA (reference sequence). This CDR3 comprises 14 residues. Trimming cost V 3 bases and J 7 bases; bases outside gene matches: 11. This CDR3 is CSASPTTGIIEAFF. The CDR3 bases are TGCAGTGCTAGTCCAACGACAGGGATCATTGAAGCTTTCTTT.

Details on this clone: This same CDR3 is encoded by further DNA sequences in the sample. V is TRBV30 and J is TRBJ2-7; D possibly corresponds to TRBD2 (5 bases). From germline, CDR1 is GTSNPN and CDR2 SVGIG (reference sequence). This CDR3 contains 13 residues. With 4 bases removed from V and 0 bases from J, the gap between germline ends came to 10 bases. CDR3 DNA sequence: TGTGCCTGGACATCTGGACTCTCCTACGAGCAGTACTTC. It codes for CAWTSGLSYEQYF.

The chain is built from TRBV10-1 and TRBJ2-3, with a possible D match to TRBD2 (6 bases). The CDR3 extends over 16 amino acids. The germline CDR1 and CDR2 sequences are WNHNN and SYGVQD (reference sequence). Trimming stripped 0 bases from V and 8 bases from J, with 18 bases between. The CDR3 sequence is CASSESWTGELFTQYF. The CDR3 bases are TGCGCCAGCAGTGAGTCGTGGACGGGGGAGCTTTTTACGCAGTATTTT.

The chain is built from TRBV29-1 and TRBJ2-7; D is perhaps TRBD1 (5 bases). Germline V gene data show CDR1 as SQVTM and CDR2 as ANQGSEA. V gave up 4 bases and J gave up 1 base, with 11 bases separating them. CDR3 size: 13 residues. CDR3 in DNA: TGCAGCGTTGGGGGCCTGGGGTCCTACGAGCAGTACTTC. Translation gives CSVGGLGSYEQYF.

The CDR3 DNA is TGTGCCAGCAGAGAGACAGGGGGAGCCGATAATTCACCCCTCCACTTT. It translates to CASRETGGADNSPLHF. The chain employs TRBV28 and TRBJ1-6; TRBD1 agrees at 9 bases. CDR1 is MDHEN and CDR2 is SYDVKM in the germline V gene. V shed 6 bases, J shed 5 bases, and the junction held 8 bases outside the gene matches. The CDR3 spans 16 residues.

V gene TRBV7-8 combines with J gene TRBJ2-1; possible D gene TRBD1, 6 bases. Trimming took 1 base from V and 2 from J, leaving 12 bases between them. CDR3 length equals 16 residues. The germline V gene has CDR1 SGHVS and CDR2 FQNEAQ. Written as DNA, the CDR3 is TGTGCCAGCAGCTTAGTGTACAGGGCACCCTACAATGAGCAGTTCTTC. Translating gives CASSLVYRAPYNEQFF.

This clone was detected a few times. The chain links TRBV7-9 to TRBJ1-1, with 7 positions matching TRBD1. The J segment lost 12 bases and the V segment lost 1 base, leaving 8 bases of the junction unmatched. The CDR3 covers 13 residues. The germline V gene encodes CDR1 SEHNR and CDR2 FQNEAQ (reference sequence). The CDR3 DNA sequence: TGTGCCAGCAGCTTAGGGACAACAGGGGCCTCTTTCTTT. This encodes CASSLGTTGASFF.

This sequence joins TRBV2 and TRBJ1-1; TRBD1 agrees at 8 bases. The CDR3 has 14 amino acids. CDR1 and CDR2 from the germline V gene are SNHLY and FYNNEI. V trimming: 7 bases; J trimming: 4 bases; junction bases outside the gene matches: 8. CDR3 nucleotides: TGTGCCAGCAAATTCAGGGGGCAGAGCACTGAAGCTTTCTTT. It is translated as CASKFRGQSTEAFF. Filled out from reference TRBV2 and TRBJ1-1, the complete variable domain reads EPEVTQTPSHQVTQMGQEVILRCVPISNHLYFYWYRQILGQKVEFLVSFYNNEISEKSEIFDDQFSVERPDGSNFTLKIRSTKLEDSAMYFCASKFRGQSTEAFFGQGTRLTVV.

The gene calls are TRBV6-5 and TRBJ2-5; TRBD1 matches 10 bases. CDR1 MNHEY and CDR2 SVGAGI come from the germline V gene. V trimming: 2 bases; J trimming: 13 bases; junction bases outside the gene matches: 10. This CDR3 is 14 amino acids long. The CDR3 sequence: CASSYRWDRGPLYF. The DNA of the CDR3 is TGTGCCAGCAGTTACCGATGGGACAGGGGTCCCCTGTACTTC.

The chain recombines TRBV3-1 (or the pseudogene TRBV3-2) with TRBJ1-1; D may be TRBD1 (6 bases). The CDR3 consists of 14 residues. V shed 0 bases and J shed 5 bases, with 10 bases lying between them. CDR1 is LGHDT and CDR2 is YNNKEL in the germline V gene (reference sequence). This chain's CDR3 is CASSQDRGETEAFF. CDR3 in DNA: TGTGCCAGCAGCCAAGACAGGGGCGAGACTGAAGCTTTCTTT.

The chain employs TRBV4-1 and TRBJ1-2; 11 bases fit TRBD1. V gave up 2 bases and J gave up 8 bases; unmatched junction bases: 16. The CDR3 spans 18 residues. Germline V lookup: CDR1 MGHRA, CDR2 YSYEKL. CDR3 nucleotide sequence: TGCGCCAGCAGCCAATCCGGCGTTGGGCGGGACAGGGGGGAGGGCTACACCTTC. Translating it yields CASSQSGVGRDRGEGYTF.

The chain uses TRBV6-5 and TRBJ1-2; 7 nucleotides line up with TRBD1. V was pared by 5 bases and J by 5 bases, with 2 bases of the junction left unmatched. The CDR3 is made up of 12 amino acids. The germline gives CDR1 MNHEY, CDR2 SVGAGI. The CDR3 here is CASSPGQYGYTF. CDR3 nucleotides: TGTGCCAGCAGTCCGGGACAGTATGGCTACACCTTC.

This chain joins TRBV7-9 and TRBJ2-6; 12 nucleotides align to TRBD1. Germline V lookup: CDR1 SEHNR, CDR2 FQNEAQ (reference sequence). The V and J ends lost 10 bases and 4 bases, in that order; junction bases with no gene match: 5. The CDR3 sequence is 15 residues long. CDR3 nucleotides: TGTGCCACCGGGACAGGGGGCTCGGGGGCCAACGTCCTGACTTTC. This sequence encodes CATGTGGSGANVLTF.

The rearrangement links TRBV29-1 to TRBJ2-1, with 11 bases fitting TRBD1. The CDR3 length is 15 residues. V lost 6 bases to trimming and J lost 4 bases; unmatched junction nucleotides: 8. Germline V CDR1 and CDR2: SQVTM, ANQGSEA. The CDR3 is CSVDGRDRGYNEQFF. CDR3 DNA: TGCAGCGTAGATGGAAGGGACAGGGGGTACAATGAGCAGTTCTTC.

V usage is TRBV6-5 and J usage is TRBJ1-2, with 11 bases identical to TRBD1. The V and J ends lost 2 bases and 5 bases, in that order; junction bases with no gene match: 4. The CDR3 has 15 amino acids. Germline V gene sequence: CDR1 MNHEY, CDR2 SVGAGI. The CDR3 DNA reads as TGTGCCAGCAGTTACCACGGACAGGGGGCGTATGGCTACACCTTC. This codes for CASSYHGQGAYGYTF.